This T cell receptor (beta chain) comes out of a study of blood T cell repertoires in COVID-19. As for the study in general: Specimens from acute and convalescent COVID-19 originated in the United States, Italy and Spain. From T cells, B-cell-depleted T cells, or PBMCs came the material, which was cDNA or gDNA.

Measured with immunoSEQ multiplex PCR; TCRdb has only the in-frame clones, and not every one. The sample lists tens of thousands of clones, roughly 90% occurring once. Germline loops: CDR1 SGDLS, CDR2 YYNGEE. This CDR3 spans 13 amino acids. The V gene lost 4 bases and the J gene lost 4 bases, with 11 bases spanning the gap. Seattle enrolled patients during active infection and tracked them longitudinally. This clone showed up just once. Sequenced input: peripheral blood. The sequence was obtained from a man aged 50 to 60 with COVID-19, enrolled during active disease. The chain couples TRBV9 to TRBJ1-2; D remains ambiguous. CDR3 DNA sequence: TGTGCCAGCAGCCCAGAGGGTTTCTATGGCTACACCTTC. Translation: CASSPEGFYGYTF. Using reference TRBV9 and TRBJ1-2 for the parts outside the CDR3, the full variable domain is DSGVTQTPKHLITATGQRVTLRCSPRSGDLSVYWYQQSLDQGLQFLIQYYNGEERAKGNILERFSAQQFPDLHSELNLSSLELGDSALYFCASSPEGFYGYTFGSGTRLTVV.